These 25 T cell receptor beta chains were sequenced from one sample in a study of early T cells in non-severe SARS-CoV-2 infection (dated by TCRdb to the early 2020s). The library was generated by 5' RACE. The sequencer listed for this sample is NextSeq 500. TCRdb's own reprocessing of the public reads used fastp at Q25 and MiXCR and kept productive beta chains. Under each unique CDR3 protein, matching rows form one entry showing the most common genes and DNA. The sample table holds roughly 69,000 distinct CDR3 sequences, of which roughly 9% were seen once. About an eighth of the sample is taken by the ten largest. The sequencing used whole blood, collected at baseline. The source is an adult who was a healthcare worker with PCR-confirmed SARS-CoV-2 infection or an uninfected control (not recorded which).

This clonotype has at least ten counts. As DNA, the CDR3 is TGCAGCGTCGAGGGGGGGCTGGGGAACGAGCAGTACTTC. Its protein product is CSVEGGLGNEQYF. The chain carries TRBV29-1 and TRBJ2-7, with TRBD2 as a possible D gene (7 bases). The CDR3 length is 13 residues. Germline lookup yields CDR1 SQVTM and CDR2 ANQGSEA. V dropped 6 bases and J dropped 5 bases, with 17 bases sitting between them.

This chain links TRBV10-3 with TRBJ2-5; 7 bases are shared with TRBD2. This CDR3 is built from 15 residues. Germline lookup yields CDR1 ENHRY and CDR2 SYGVKD. The V and J ends lost 6 bases and 3 bases, in that order; junction bases with no gene match: 10. The CDR3 region is CAIRSGTGSEETQYF. CDR3 in DNA: TGTGCCATCAGGAGCGGGACCGGGAGTGAAGAGACCCAGTACTTC.

V gene TRBV20-1 combines with J gene TRBJ2-5; tentative D call: TRBD2 (5 bases). Germline V CDR1 and CDR2: DFQATT, SNEGSKA (reference sequence). The length of the CDR3 is 13 residues. The V end lost 6 bases, the J end lost 5 bases, and 16 bases lay between the germline ends. CDR3 sequence reads: CSAGRGLGETQYF. In nucleotides, the CDR3 is TGCAGTGCCGGCAGAGGGCTTGGGGAGACCCAGTACTTC.

This clonotype has ten or more counts. The J gene is TRBJ2-1, the V gene TRBV7-2, with 10 bases fitting TRBD2. This CDR3 is built from 15 residues. V gave up 2 bases and J gave up 7 bases; unmatched junction bases: 5. Germline assignment: CDR1 SGHTA and CDR2 FQGNSA. This chain's CDR3 is CASSLYPSGGNEQFF. The DNA for the CDR3 is TGTGCCAGCAGCTTATATCCTAGCGGGGGTAATGAGCAGTTCTTC.

The table lists this clonotype with many counts. V and J are TRBV4-2 and TRBJ1-5; TRBD1 matches 7 bases. Germline CDR1 is LGHNA and CDR2 is YNFKEQ. V was pared by 1 base and J by 4 bases, with 10 bases of the junction left unmatched. The CDR3 consists of 17 residues. The CDR3: CASSQVRQGGSNQPQHF. CDR3 nucleotides: TGTGCCAGCAGCCAAGTGCGACAGGGCGGTTCTAATCAGCCCCAGCATTTT.

A few counts support this clonotype. The chain has TRBV3-1 and TRBJ2-7, with unresolved D. V gave up 1 base and J gave up 2 bases, with 6 bases separating them. CDR3 size: 13 residues. CDR1 LGHDT and CDR2 YNNKEL come from the germline V gene (reference sequence). The chain's CDR3 is CASSQGPTYEQYF. CDR3 sequence (DNA): TGTGCCAGCAGCCAAGGGCCCACCTACGAGCAGTACTTC.

This clonotype has at least ten counts. This chain connects TRBV19 to TRBJ1-5, with a weak D call TRBD1 (5 bases). The V gene's germline CDR1 is LNHDA and CDR2 SQIVND (reference sequence). The CDR3 runs to 13 residues. V lost 7 bases and J lost 7, with 14 bases in between. In DNA, the CDR3 is TGTGCCAGTACCGCCTCGAGGGGACAGCCCCAGCATTTT. It yields the protein CASTASRGQPQHF.

This clonotype was found many times. This rearrangement joins TRBV7-6 to TRBJ2-2; 9 bases align to TRBD2. The CDR3 sequence is 16 residues long. The V gene end was trimmed by 1 base and the J gene end by 2 bases; junction bases not matched to a gene: 2. From germline, CDR1 is SGHVS and CDR2 FNYEAQ. The CDR3 nucleotides are TGTGCCAGCAGCTTAGAACTAGCGGGCAACACCGGGGAGCTGTTTTTT. This codes for CASSLELAGNTGELFF.

This clonotype was counted between two and nine times. This chain links TRBV7-2 with TRBJ2-1, with 7 bases lining up with TRBD2. Trimming removed 0 bases from V and 0 bases from J; junction bases left unmatched: 8. Germline values: CDR1 SGHTA, CDR2 FQGNSA. The CDR3 sequence is 18 residues long. CDR3 sequence reads: CASSLAGTGGSSYNEQFF. CDR3 DNA: TGTGCCAGCAGCTTAGCGGGGACCGGCGGGAGCTCCTACAATGAGCAGTTCTTC.

This clonotype has ten or more counts. The V and J genes are TRBV7-6 and TRBJ2-2; 7 nucleotides match TRBD1. The CDR3 covers 17 residues. The ends lost 4 bases at V and 0 bases at J; junction bases unmatched: 8. From germline, CDR1 is SGHVS and CDR2 FNYEAQ. CDR3 bases: TGTGCCAGCAGCTCCCGTTGGGGGACAGCGAACACCGGGGAGCTGTTTTTT. This translates into CASSSRWGTANTGELFF.

This clonotype was seen only a few times. V and J are TRBV10-3 and TRBJ2-1; no firm D call. V shed 0 bases and J shed 8 bases, with 11 bases lying between them. Germline CDR1 and CDR2: ENHRY and SYGVKD. This CDR3 comprises 14 residues. The CDR3 sequence is CAISESSGSDEQFF. The CDR3 DNA sequence: TGTGCCATCAGTGAGTCGAGTGGTTCGGATGAGCAGTTCTTC.

V is TRBV7-2 and J is TRBJ1-5; D unclear. This CDR3 comprises 13 residues. Deletions cut 3 bases from V and 5 bases from J, with 8 bases between. The germline V gene encodes CDR1 SGHTA and CDR2 FQGNSA. Here the CDR3 reads CASSFWRDQPQHF. The CDR3 coding sequence is TGTGCCAGCAGCTTTTGGAGGGATCAGCCCCAGCATTTT.

This clonotype was counted between two and nine times. This chain uses TRBV4-3 with TRBJ2-7; no definite D call. This CDR3 has 15 amino acids. Germline CDR1 and CDR2: LGHNA and YSLEER. Trimming left V 0 bases short and J 1 base short, with 10 bases between. The chain's CDR3 is CASSQDQAKSYEQYF. DNA of the CDR3: TGCGCCAGCAGCCAAGATCAAGCCAAATCCTACGAGCAGTACTTC.

This chain links TRBV20-1 with TRBJ1-2, with TRBD1 identical over 8 bases. V lost 3 bases to trimming and J lost 4 bases; unmatched junction nucleotides: 7. The CDR3 consists of 14 residues. CDR1 DFQATT and CDR2 SNEGSKA come from the germline V gene (reference sequence). The CDR3 protein is CSAREAGGTYGYTF. The CDR3 nucleotides are TGCAGTGCTAGGGAGGCAGGGGGCACCTATGGCTACACCTTC.

The genes are TRBV4-3 and TRBJ2-1; no definite D call. Deletions cut 1 base from V and 2 bases from J, with 12 bases between. Germline V gene data show CDR1 as LGHNA and CDR2 as YSLEER. The CDR3 has 16 residues. The CDR3 nucleotides read TGCGCCAGCAGCCAAGGTGCGGTATCAACCTACAATGAGCAGTTCTTC. It encodes CASSQGAVSTYNEQFF.

Only a few counts were recorded for this clonotype. J is TRBJ1-1 and V is TRBV6-4; D possibly corresponds to TRBD1 (5 bases). Germline CDR1 is MRHNA and CDR2 is SNTAGT. Trimming took 4 bases from V and 5 from J, leaving 11 bases between them. The CDR3 is made up of 13 amino acids. CDR3 sequence reads: CASSAQARTEAFF. Here the CDR3 DNA reads TGTGCCAGCAGTGCACAGGCGAGGACTGAAGCTTTCTTT.

The J gene is TRBJ1-3, the V gene TRBV10-3; 9 bases match TRBD1. CDR1 and CDR2 (germline): ENHRY, SYGVKD. This CDR3 is built from 16 residues. V shed 6 bases, J shed 4 bases, and the junction held 10 bases outside the gene matches. The CDR3 nucleotides read TGTGCCATCAGCTACCGGGACAGGGAGACAGGAAACACCATATATTTT. Amino acid sequence: CAISYRDRETGNTIYF.

This clonotype was seen only a few times. The CDR3 nucleotides read TGTGCCACCAGCCCACAGTCGGGGACAGGGGTCTCCTATGGCTACACCTTC. Translation gives CATSPQSGTGVSYGYTF. V usage is TRBV15 and J usage is TRBJ1-2, with 10 bases fitting TRBD1. The junction had 13 bases not matched to a gene; V was cut back by 5 bases and J by 4 bases. This CDR3 region has 17 residues. CDR1 LNHNV and CDR2 YYDKDF come from the germline V gene (reference sequence).

This rearrangement joins TRBV5-1 to TRBJ1-1; D call uncertain. CDR1 is SGHRS and CDR2 is YFSETQ in the germline V gene. The CDR3 has 11 residues. Trimming took 2 bases from V and 8 from J, leaving 7 bases between them. CDR3: CASSFWVEAFF. Written as DNA, the CDR3 is TGCGCCAGCAGCTTCTGGGTAGAAGCTTTCTTT. Using reference TRBV5-1 and TRBJ1-1 for the parts outside the CDR3, the full variable domain is KAGVTQTPRYLIKTRGQQVTLSCSPISGHRSVSWYQQTPGQGLQFLFEYFSETQRNKGNFPGRFSGRQFSNSRSEMNVSTLELGDSALYLCASSFWVEAFFGQGTRLTVV.

This clonotype turned up a few times. CDR3 nucleotide sequence: TGTGCCAGCAGTCGGGACTCCCCACCAGATACGCAGTATTTT. Its protein product is CASSRDSPPDTQYF. The chain uses TRBV12-3 or TRBV12-4 and TRBJ2-3; possibly TRBD2 for D (6 bases). This CDR3 region has 14 residues. V dropped 5 bases and J dropped 4 bases, with 13 bases sitting between them.

In this sample, this clonotype turned up a few times. The chain joins TRBV7-9 to TRBJ2-3; TRBD1 or TRBD2 may be the D gene (5 bases each). The CDR3 covers 15 residues. Trimming pared 4 bases from V and 7 bases from J, leaving 18 bases between. CDR1 is SEHNR and CDR2 is FQNEAQ in the germline V gene (reference sequence). The CDR3 sequence: CASSSTGPKVYTQYF. The CDR3 coding sequence is TGTGCCAGCAGCTCGACGGGACCCAAGGTCTATACGCAGTATTTT.

A few counts support this clonotype. The V gene is TRBV20-1, the J gene TRBJ1-3; D gene uncertain. The CDR3 loop spans 13 amino acids. In germline, CDR1 is DFQATT, CDR2 SNEGSKA (reference sequence). Trimming removed 4 bases at V and 0 bases at J, with 7 bases between. CDR3 bases: TGCAGTGCTACGGGAATCTCTGGAAACACCATATATTTT. This translates into CSATGISGNTIYF.

In this sample, this clonotype turned up many times. DNA of the CDR3: TGTGCCAGCAGCTCGAACCGACTAGCGGGAAGAGGTAATGAGCAGTTCTTC. It encodes CASSSNRLAGRGNEQFF. This chain uses TRBV7-9 with TRBJ2-1, with 11 nucleotides matching TRBD2. J lost 7 bases, V lost 4 bases, and 12 bases had no gene match. The CDR3 runs to 17 residues. Germline loops: CDR1 SEHNR, CDR2 FQNEAQ (reference sequence).

In DNA, the CDR3 is TGCAGTGCGGTAACTAGCGCGAGCACAGATACGCAGTATTTT. It yields the protein CSAVTSASTDTQYF. The chain joins TRBV20-1 to TRBJ2-3; 7 bases fit TRBD2. Germline lookup yields CDR1 DFQATT and CDR2 SNEGSKA (reference sequence). Trimming took 6 bases from V and 0 from J; bases not matched to a gene: 6. The CDR3 covers 14 residues.

This clonotype came up a few times. The chain is built from TRBV30 and TRBJ1-1, with a possible D match to TRBD1 (6 bases). The CDR3 is 14 amino acids. Trimming shortened V by 5 bases and J by 4 bases, and 17 bases separated the two germline ends. From germline, CDR1 is GTSNPN and CDR2 SVGIG (reference sequence). In nucleotides, the CDR3 is TGTGCCTGGGGTCAGGGGAGTTCGGCCACTGAAGCTTTCTTT. As protein: CAWGQGSSATEAFF.